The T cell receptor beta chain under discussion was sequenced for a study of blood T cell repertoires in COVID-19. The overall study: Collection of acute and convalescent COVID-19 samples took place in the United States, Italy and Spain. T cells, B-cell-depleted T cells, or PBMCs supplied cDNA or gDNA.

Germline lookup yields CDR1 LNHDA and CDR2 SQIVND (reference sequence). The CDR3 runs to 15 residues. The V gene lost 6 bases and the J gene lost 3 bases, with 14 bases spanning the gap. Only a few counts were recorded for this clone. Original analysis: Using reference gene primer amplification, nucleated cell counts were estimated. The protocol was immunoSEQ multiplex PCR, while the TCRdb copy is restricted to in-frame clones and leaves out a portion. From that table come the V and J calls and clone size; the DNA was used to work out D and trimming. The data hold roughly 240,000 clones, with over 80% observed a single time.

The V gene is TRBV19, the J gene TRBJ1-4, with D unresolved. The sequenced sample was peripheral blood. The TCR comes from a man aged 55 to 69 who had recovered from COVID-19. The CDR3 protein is CASSDNGASNEKLFF. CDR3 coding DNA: TGTGCCAGTAGCGACAACGGCGCATCTAATGAAAAACTGTTTTTT.